This T cell receptor beta chain was captured in a study of CDR3 diversity in severe acne. TCRdb processed the PCR reads anew with MiXCR; each CDR3 protein has one entry. The sample records 97,000 or so distinct CDR3 sequences, 51% being singletons. The CDR3 covers 12 residues. V was clipped by 5 bases and J by 4 bases, with 8 bases between them. Germline CDR1 and CDR2: SEHNR and FQNEAQ (reference sequence). This clonotype came up a few times. The chain couples TRBV7-9 to TRBJ1-1; the D is unclear. This TCR came from a male donor with acne. Sample: blood. The CDR3 region is CASSPIGTEAFF. DNA of the CDR3: TGTGCCAGCAGCCCGATTGGCACTGAAGCTTTCTTT.